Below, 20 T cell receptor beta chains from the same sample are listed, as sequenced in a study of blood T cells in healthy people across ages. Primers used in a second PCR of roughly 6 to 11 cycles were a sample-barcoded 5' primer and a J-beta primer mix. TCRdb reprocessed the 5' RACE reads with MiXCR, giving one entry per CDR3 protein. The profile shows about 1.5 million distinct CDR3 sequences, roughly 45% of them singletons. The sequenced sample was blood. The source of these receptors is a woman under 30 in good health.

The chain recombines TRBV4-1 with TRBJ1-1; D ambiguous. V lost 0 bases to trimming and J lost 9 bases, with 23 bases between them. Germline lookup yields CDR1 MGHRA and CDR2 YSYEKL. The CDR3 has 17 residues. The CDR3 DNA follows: TGCGCCAGCAGCCAAGATCCTTTGCCAAATCAGGCACCGCAAGCTTTCTTT. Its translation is CASSQDPLPNQAPQAFF.

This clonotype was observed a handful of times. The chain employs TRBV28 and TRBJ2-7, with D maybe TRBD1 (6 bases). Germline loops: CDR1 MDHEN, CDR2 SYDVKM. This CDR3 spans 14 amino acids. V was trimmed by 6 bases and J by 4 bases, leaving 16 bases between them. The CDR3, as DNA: TGTGCCAGCAGAACGGACAGTTTCGAATACGAGCAGTACTTC. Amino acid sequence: CASRTDSFEYEQYF.

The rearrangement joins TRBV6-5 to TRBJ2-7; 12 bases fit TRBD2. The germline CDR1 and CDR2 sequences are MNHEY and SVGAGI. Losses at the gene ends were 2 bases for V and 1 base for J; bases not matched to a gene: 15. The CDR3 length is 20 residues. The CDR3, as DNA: TGTGCCAGCAGTTACCGAGGGAATGGACTAGCGGGATTTTGGTCCTACGAGCAGTACTTC. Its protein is CASSYRGNGLAGFWSYEQYF.

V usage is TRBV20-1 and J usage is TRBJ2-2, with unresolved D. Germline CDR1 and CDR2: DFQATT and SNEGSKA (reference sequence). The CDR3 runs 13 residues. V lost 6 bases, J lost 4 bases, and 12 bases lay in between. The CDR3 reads CSACLQATGELFF. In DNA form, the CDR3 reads TGCAGTGCGTGCTTACAAGCCACCGGGGAGCTGTTTTTT.

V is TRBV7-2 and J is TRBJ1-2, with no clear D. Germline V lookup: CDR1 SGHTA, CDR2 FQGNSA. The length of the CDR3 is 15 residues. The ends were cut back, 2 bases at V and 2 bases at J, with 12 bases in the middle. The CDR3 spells CASSLSPVENYGYTF. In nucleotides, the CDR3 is TGTGCCAGCAGCTTATCTCCCGTGGAGAACTATGGCTACACCTTC.

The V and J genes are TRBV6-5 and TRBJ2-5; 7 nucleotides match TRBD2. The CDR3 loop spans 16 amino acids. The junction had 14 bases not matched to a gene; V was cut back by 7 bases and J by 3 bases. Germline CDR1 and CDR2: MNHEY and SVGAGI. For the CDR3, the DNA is TGTGCCAGCACCCACTCACCGGGACTAAAAAAAGAGACCCAGTACTTC. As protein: CASTHSPGLKKETQYF.

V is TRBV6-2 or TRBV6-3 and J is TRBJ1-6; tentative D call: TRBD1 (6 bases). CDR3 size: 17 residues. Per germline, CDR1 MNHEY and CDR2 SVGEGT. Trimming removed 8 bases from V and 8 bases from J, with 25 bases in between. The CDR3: CASRGRLPGAGDSPLHF. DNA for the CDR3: TGTGCCAGCCGTGGTCGACTTCCAGGGGCGGGTGATTCACCCCTCCACTTT.

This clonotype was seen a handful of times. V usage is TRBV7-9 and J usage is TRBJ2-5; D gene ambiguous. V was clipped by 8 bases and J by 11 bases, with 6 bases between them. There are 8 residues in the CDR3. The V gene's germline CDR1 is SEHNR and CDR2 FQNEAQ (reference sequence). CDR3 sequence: CASSSQYF. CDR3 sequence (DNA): TGTGCCAGCTCCTCTCAGTACTTC.

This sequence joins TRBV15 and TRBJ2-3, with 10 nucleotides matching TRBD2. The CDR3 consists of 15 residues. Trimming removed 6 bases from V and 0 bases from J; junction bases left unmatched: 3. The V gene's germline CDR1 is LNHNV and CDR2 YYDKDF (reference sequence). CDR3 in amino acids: CATSKRGGSTDTQYF. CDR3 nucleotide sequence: TGTGCCACCAGTAAGCGGGGGGGTAGCACAGATACGCAGTATTTT.

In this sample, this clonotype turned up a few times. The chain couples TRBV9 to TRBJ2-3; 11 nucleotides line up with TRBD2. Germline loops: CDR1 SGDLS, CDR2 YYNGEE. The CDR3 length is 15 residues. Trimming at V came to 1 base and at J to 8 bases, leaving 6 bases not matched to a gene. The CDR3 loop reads CASSVISGGAGTQYF. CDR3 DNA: TGTGCCAGCAGCGTAATTAGCGGGGGGGCAGGTACGCAGTATTTT.

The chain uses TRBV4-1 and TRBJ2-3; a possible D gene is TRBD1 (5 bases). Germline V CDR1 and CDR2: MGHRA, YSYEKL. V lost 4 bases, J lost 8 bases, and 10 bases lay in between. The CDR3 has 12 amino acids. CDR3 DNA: TGCGCCAGCAGCCCTGAGGACACTACGCAGTATTTT. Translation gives CASSPEDTTQYF.

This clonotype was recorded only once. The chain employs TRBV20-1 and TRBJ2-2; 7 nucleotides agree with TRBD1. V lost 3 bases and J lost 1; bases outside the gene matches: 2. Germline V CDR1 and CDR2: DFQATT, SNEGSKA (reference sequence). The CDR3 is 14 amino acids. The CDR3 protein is CSASRGRNTGELFF. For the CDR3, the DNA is TGCAGTGCTAGTAGGGGGCGGAACACCGGGGAGCTGTTTTTT.

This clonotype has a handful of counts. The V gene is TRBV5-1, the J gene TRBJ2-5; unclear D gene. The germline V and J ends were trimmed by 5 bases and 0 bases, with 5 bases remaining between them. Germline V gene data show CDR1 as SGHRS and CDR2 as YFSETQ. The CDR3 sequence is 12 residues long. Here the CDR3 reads CASSKHQETQYF. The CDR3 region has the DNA TGCGCCAGCAGTAAACACCAAGAGACCCAGTACTTC.

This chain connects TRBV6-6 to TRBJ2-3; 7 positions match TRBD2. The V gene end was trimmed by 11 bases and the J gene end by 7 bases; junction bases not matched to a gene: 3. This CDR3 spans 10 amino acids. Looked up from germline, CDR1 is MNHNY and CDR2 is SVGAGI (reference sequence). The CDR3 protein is CAGGGNTQYF. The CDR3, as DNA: TGTGCCGGGGGGGGGAATACGCAGTATTTT.

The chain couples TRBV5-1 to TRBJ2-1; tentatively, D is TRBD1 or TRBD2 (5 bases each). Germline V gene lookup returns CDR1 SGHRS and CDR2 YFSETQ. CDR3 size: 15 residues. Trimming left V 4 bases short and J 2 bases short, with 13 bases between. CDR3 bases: TGCGCCAGCAGCCCCGGGACGCCTACCTACAATGAGCAGTTCTTC. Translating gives CASSPGTPTYNEQFF.

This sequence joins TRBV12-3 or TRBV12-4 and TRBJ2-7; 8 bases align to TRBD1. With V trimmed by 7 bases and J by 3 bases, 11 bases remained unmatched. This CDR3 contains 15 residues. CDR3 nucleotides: TGTGCCAGCACTGACTCGGACAGGGCACACTACGAGCAGTACTTC. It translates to CASTDSDRAHYEQYF.

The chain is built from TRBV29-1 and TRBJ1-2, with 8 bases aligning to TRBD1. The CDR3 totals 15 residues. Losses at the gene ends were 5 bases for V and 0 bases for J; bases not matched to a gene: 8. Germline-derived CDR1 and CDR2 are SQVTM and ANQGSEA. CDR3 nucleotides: TGCAGCGTTCATCAAGGGGGACAGGCTAACTATGGCTACACCTTC. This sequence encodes CSVHQGGQANYGYTF.

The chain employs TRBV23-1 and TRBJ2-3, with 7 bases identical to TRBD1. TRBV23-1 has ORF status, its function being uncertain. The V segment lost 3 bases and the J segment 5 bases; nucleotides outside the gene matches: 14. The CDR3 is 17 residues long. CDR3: CASSHPRGPGEGDTQYF. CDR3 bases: TGCGCCAGCAGTCACCCAAGGGGGCCCGGAGAGGGAGATACGCAGTATTTT.

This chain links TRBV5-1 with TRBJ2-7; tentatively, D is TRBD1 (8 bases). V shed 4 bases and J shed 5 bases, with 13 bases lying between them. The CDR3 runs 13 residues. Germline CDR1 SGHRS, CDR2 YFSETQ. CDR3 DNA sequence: TGCGCCAGCAGCAACAGGGGGGGGGACGAGCAGTACTTC. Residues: CASSNRGGDEQYF.

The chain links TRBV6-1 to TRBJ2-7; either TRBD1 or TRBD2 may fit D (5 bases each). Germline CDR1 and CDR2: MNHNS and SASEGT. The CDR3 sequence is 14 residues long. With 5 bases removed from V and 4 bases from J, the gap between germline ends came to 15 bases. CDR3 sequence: CASSKGTGTYEQYF. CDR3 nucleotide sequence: TGTGCCAGCAGTAAGGGTACCGGGACGTACGAGCAGTACTTC.